The 14 T cell receptor beta chains listed next were all sequenced from one sample in a study of cytomegalovirus exposure and HLA in healthy donors (dated by TCRdb to about 2017). Library preparation employed the immunoSEQ multiplex PCR assay. A mixture of 60 forward primers for TCR Vbeta segments and 13 reverse primers for TCR Jbeta segments was used in the multiplex PCR. TCRdb limited this immuneACCESS table to in-frame rearrangements with V and J called. A share of clones is missing; checked studies link under half to unresolved V genes, and the rest is unexplained. Within this sample are 110,000 to 150,000 clones, with approximately 82% of them counted one time only. The ten largest make up 9.7% of the sample. Sequenced sample: PBMCs. These receptors all come from a woman between 55 and 75 years old in good health and CMV-seropositive.

J is TRBJ2-5 and V is TRBV7-2; 10 bases line up with TRBD1. With 5 bases clipped from V and 2 bases from J, the junction kept 2 bases outside the gene matches. This CDR3 has 14 amino acids. The germline V gene encodes CDR1 SGHTA and CDR2 FQGNSA. CDR3: CASSPGQGQETQYF. For the CDR3, the DNA is TGTGCCAGCAGCCCGGGACAGGGGCAAGAGACCCAGTACTTC.

The chain links TRBV19 to TRBJ1-5; a possible D gene is TRBD1 (6 bases). The CDR3 runs 12 residues. The V gene's germline CDR1 is LNHDA and CDR2 SQIVND (reference sequence). V lost 9 bases and J lost 4, with 10 bases in between. The CDR3 sequence is CASRDINQPQHF. In DNA form, the CDR3 reads TGTGCCAGCCGGGACATTAATCAGCCCCAGCATTTT.

This clone was seen only once. This sequence joins TRBV6-1 and TRBJ2-1; 8 positions agree with TRBD2. This CDR3 has 15 residues. V lost 4 bases, J lost 9 bases, and 11 bases stayed unmatched. Germline-derived CDR1 and CDR2 are MNHNS and SASEGT. Here the CDR3 reads CASSATGTRTTEQFF. As DNA, the CDR3 is TGTGCCAGCAGTGCCACCGGGACTAGAACCACTGAGCAGTTCTTC.

CDR3 bases: TGTGCCAGCGATTTCGACCGGGACAGGGTATCCTACGAGCAGTACTTC. Protein product: CASDFDRDRVSYEQYF. The J gene is TRBJ2-7, the V gene TRBV6-4, with 9 nucleotides matching TRBD1. Per the germline V gene, CDR1 is MRHNA and CDR2 is SNTAGT. CDR3 length: 16 residues. V gave up 8 bases and J gave up 1 base; unmatched junction bases: 12.

The gene calls are TRBV28 and TRBJ1-2; D remains unclear. The CDR3 extends over 14 amino acids. In germline, CDR1 is MDHEN, CDR2 SYDVKM. V was shortened by 4 bases and J by 8 bases, with 17 bases between the two germline ends. CDR3 sequence: CASSWGSTGLGYTF. In nucleotides, the CDR3 is TGTGCCAGCAGTTGGGGATCGACCGGACTGGGCTACACCTTC.

This clone appeared a single time. V gene TRBV4-3 combines with J gene TRBJ2-3, with D possibly matching TRBD2 (5 bases). The germline V gene encodes CDR1 LGHNA and CDR2 YSLEER. V lost 0 bases to trimming and J lost 4 bases, with 8 bases between them. The CDR3 contains 14 residues. The CDR3 DNA reads as TGCGCCAGCAGCCAAGAGGGGAGCTCAGATACGCAGTATTTT. This sequence encodes CASSQEGSSDTQYF.

V usage is TRBV7-3 and J usage is TRBJ2-1; D gene ambiguous. From germline, CDR1 is SGHTA and CDR2 FQGTGA. Trimming took 5 bases from V and 4 from J, leaving 6 bases between them. The CDR3 runs 12 residues. The CDR3 nucleotides are TGTGCCAGCAGCACGGAGTACAATGAGCAGTTCTTC. This encodes CASSTEYNEQFF.

V usage is TRBV7-2 and J usage is TRBJ1-2, with 11 bases aligning to TRBD1. Losses at the gene ends were 4 bases for V and 3 bases for J; bases not matched to a gene: 4. Looked up from germline, CDR1 is SGHTA and CDR2 is FQGNSA. This CDR3 contains 15 residues. The CDR3 reads CASSSGTGGYYGYTF. CDR3 in DNA: TGTGCCAGCAGCTCCGGGACAGGGGGTTACTATGGCTACACCTTC.

The rearrangement joins TRBV10-1 to TRBJ2-1, with 11 bases identical to TRBD2. CDR1 and CDR2 (germline): WNHNN, SYGVQD (reference sequence). CDR3 length: 14 residues. The V gene end was trimmed by 11 bases and the J gene end by 5 bases; junction bases not matched to a gene: 8. The CDR3: CAGIPGLADNEQFF. DNA for the CDR3: TGCGCCGGTATCCCGGGACTAGCGGACAATGAGCAGTTCTTC.

V usage is TRBV9 and J usage is TRBJ2-7; D unclear. The germline V gene has CDR1 SGDLS and CDR2 YYNGEE. The V and J ends lost 0 bases and 2 bases respectively, with 12 bases between them. This CDR3 has 15 amino acids. The CDR3: CASSVGPPTPYEQYF. The CDR3 DNA follows: TGTGCCAGCAGCGTAGGGCCCCCAACCCCCTACGAGCAGTACTTC.

This clone was seen more than once but under ten times. This rearrangement joins TRBV28 to TRBJ1-5; 9 nucleotides align to TRBD1. Germline CDR1 is MDHEN and CDR2 is SYDVKM. Trimming cost V 6 bases and J 9 bases; bases outside gene matches: 12. The CDR3 covers 15 residues. The CDR3 is CASRLGTGSWGPQHF. In DNA, the CDR3 is TGTGCCAGCAGGTTAGGGACAGGGTCTTGGGGGCCCCAGCATTTT.

CDR3: CASSTRQGRTDTQYF. CDR3 sequence (DNA): TGTGCCAGCAGTACCCGACAGGGGCGAACAGATACGCAGTATTTT. This chain joins TRBV27 and TRBJ2-3, with 8 nucleotides matching TRBD1. CDR1 and CDR2 from the germline V gene are MNHEY and SMNVEV (reference sequence). This CDR3 has 15 residues. J was trimmed by 3 bases and V by 5 bases; bases with no gene match: 7.

The chain couples TRBV27 to TRBJ2-5, with a tentative D call TRBD1 (6 bases). CDR1 MNHEY and CDR2 SMNVEV come from the germline V gene (reference sequence). V lost 4 bases to trimming and J lost 1 base, with 13 bases between them. The CDR3 sequence is 15 residues long. The CDR3 DNA reads TGTGCCAGCAGTTCCAGGGGAGTGCCCCAAGAGACCCAGTACTTC. Translation gives CASSSRGVPQETQYF.

V usage is TRBV27 and J usage is TRBJ2-4; D remains unclear. The CDR3 extends over 16 amino acids. Trimming removed 2 bases at V and 3 bases at J, with 14 bases between. Per the germline V gene, CDR1 is MNHEY and CDR2 is SMNVEV (reference sequence). As DNA, the CDR3 is TGTGCCAGCAGTTTAAGTTGGGCAGCAGGCAAAAACATTCAGTACTTC. Translated, it gives CASSLSWAAGKNIQYF.